This TCR beta chain was sequenced for a study of cytomegalovirus exposure and HLA in healthy donors. Germline CDR1 is SGHTA and CDR2 is FQGNSA. The CDR3 runs 14 residues. V was trimmed by 8 bases and J by 1 base, leaving 12 bases between them. It was with 60 Vbeta and 13 Jbeta primers that the PCR ran. Sequencing was performed with immunoSEQ multiplex PCR; in TCRdb, only in-frame clones are kept and a portion is missing. This sample has about 210,000 clones; approximately 79% occur once, and the top ten carry 1.8%. The sequence was collected from a male donor in good health and CMV-seronegative. The material sequenced was PBMCs. The chain carries TRBV7-2 and TRBJ2-1, with D uncertain. As DNA, the CDR3 is TGTGCCAGCGATCTCTCGGTTTCCTACAATGAGCAGTTCTTC. It codes for CASDLSVSYNEQFF.